This is a list of T cell receptor beta chains from one sample in a study of shared clonotypes between healthy human individuals. Some clones are missing from TCRdb's copy, which holds only in-frame ones; the method was immunoSEQ multiplex PCR. Here the sample spans more than 400,000 clones, roughly 95% being singletons. The sample taken for sequencing was naive CD4+ T cells sorted from blood. The receptors originated from a woman aged 30 to 39 in good health. CDR3s include the opening cysteine and the closing phenylalanine or tryptophan. D genes are given only for firm matches. Some rows mark clone size as missing; the rest say once, few, many or name a class of expanded clone.

TRBJ2-7	.	.	TRBV28	CASSFGPVDEQYF	TGTGCCAGCAGTTTTGGGCCCGTAGACGAGCAGTACTTC
TRBJ1-5	TRBD1	.	TRBV28	CASSLQGGQPQHF	TGTGCCAGCAGCCTACAGGGGGGTCAGCCCCAGCATTTT
TRBJ2-3	.	.	TRBV28	CASSWGLSTDTQYF	TGTGCCAGCAGTTGGGGGCTGAGCACAGATACGCAGTATTTT
TRBJ2-7	.	.	TRBV7-7	CAVTVLDPTYEQYF	TGTGCCGTGACGGTGCTCGATCCCACCTACGAGCAGTACTTC
TRBJ2-3	TRBD2	.	TRBV27	CASSLLWTSGTVDTQYF	TGTGCCAGCAGTTTATTATGGACTAGCGGGACAGTTGATACGCAGTATTTT
TRBJ2-1	TRBD2	once	TRBV6-1	CAIVAGFSYNEQFF	TGTGCCATAGTAGCGGGTTTCTCCTACAATGAGCAGTTCTTC
TRBJ1-5	.	.	TRBV28	CASSLDQGNQPQHF	TGTGCCAGCAGTTTGGATCAGGGCAATCAGCCCCAGCATTTT
TRBJ1-2	TRBD1	.	TRBV5-6	CASSSTGDHYGYTF	TGTGCCAGCAGCTCTACAGGGGATCACTATGGCTACACCTTC
TRBJ1-2	.	.	TRBV5-4	CASSLRDPEGYTF	TGTGCCAGCAGCCTCCGGGACCCCGAAGGCTACACCTTC
TRBJ1-5	.	.	TRBV2	CASTRQVSAYNNQPQHF	TGTGCCAGCACCCGACAGGTCTCGGCATATAACAATCAGCCCCAGCATTTT
TRBJ2-2	TRBD2	.	TRBV2	CASSVWRGFGELFF	TGTGCCAGCAGTGTTTGGCGGGGGTTCGGGGAGCTGTTTTTT
TRBJ1-1	.	.	TRBV18	CASSPQGRSTEAFF	TGTGCCAGCTCACCACAGGGTCGTAGCACTGAAGCTTTCTTT
TRBJ2-7	.	.	TRBV10-2	CASGLVIYEQYF	TGCGCCAGCGGTCTGGTGATCTACGAGCAGTACTTC
TRBJ1-1	.	.	TRBV2	CASIVGGKTEAFF	TGTGCCAGCATCGTGGGGGGCAAGACTGAAGCTTTCTTT
TRBJ1-5	.	once	TRBV28	CASSFRRGVSPQHF	TGTGCCAGCAGTTTCAGGAGGGGAGTTTCGCCCCAGCATTTT
TRBJ2-5	.	.	TRBV11-3	CASSLGRTSQETQYF	TGTGCCAGCAGCTTAGGTCGGACGAGTCAAGAGACCCAGTACTTC
TRBJ2-6	.	.	TRBV28	CASTWVSGGSRGANVLTF	TGTGCCAGCACTTGGGTATCTGGGGGTTCGCGTGGGGCCAACGTCCTGACTTTC
TRBJ2-7	TRBD2	once	TRBV5-8	CASSFPSGSYEQYF	TGTGCCAGCAGCTTTCCTAGCGGATCCTACGAGCAGTACTTC
TRBJ2-7	.	.	TRBV5-1	CASSPPSAEQYF	TGCGCCAGCAGCCCCCCAAGCGCGGAGCAGTACTTC
TRBJ2-5	.	.	TRBV10-3	CAISDPRPSVQETQYF	TGTGCCATCAGTGACCCGCGGCCTAGCGTACAAGAGACCCAGTACTTC
TRBJ2-1	.	.	TRBV5-4	CASSSNNEQFF	TGTGCCAGCAGCTCCAACAATGAGCAGTTCTTC
TRBJ2-2	.	.	TRBV25-1	CASSGPGRLKSNTGELFF	TGTGCCAGCAGTGGTCCGGGACGGTTGAAGTCGAACACCGGGGAGCTGTTTTTT
TRBJ1-4	TRBD1	.	TRBV7-9	CASSLSWTGELFF	TGTGCCAGCAGCTTAAGTTGGACAGGGGAACTGTTTTTT
TRBJ2-7	TRBD2	.	TRBV28	CASSPRREPYEQYF	TGTGCCAGCAGTCCCCGGCGGGAGCCCTACGAGCAGTACTTC
TRBJ1-2	.	.	TRBV20-1	CSAPTFGYTF	TGCAGTGCCCCAACCTTTGGCTACACCTTC
TRBJ1-5	TRBD1	.	TRBV28	CASSLRRRTGGSGQPQHF	TGTGCCAGCAGTTTGCGCCGACGGACAGGGGGCTCGGGTCAGCCCCAGCATTTT
TRBJ2-7	.	.	TRBV28	CASSSVIEQYF	TGTGCCAGCAGTTCCGTTATCGAGCAGTACTTC
TRBJ1-6	.	.	TRBV4-1	CASSQGVIRSYNSPLHF	TGCGCCAGCAGCCAAGGGGTTATTCGCTCCTATAATTCACCCCTCCACTTT
TRBJ1-3	.	.	TRBV5-3	CARSFDSYSGNTIYF	TGTGCCAGAAGCTTTGACTCATACTCTGGAAACACCATATATTTT
TRBJ2-3	.	.	TRBV28	CASSLGAIGSDTQYF	TGTGCCAGCAGTTTGGGTGCCATCGGCTCCGATACGCAGTATTTT
TRBJ1-5	.	.	TRBV6-6	CASSYLGTNQPQHF	TGTGCCAGCAGTTATCTCGGGACAAACCAGCCCCAGCATTTT
TRBJ2-7	.	.	TRBV5-1	CASSQGSGDSTYEQYF	TGCGCCAGCAGCCAGGGGTCTGGGGATTCCACCTACGAGCAGTACTTC
TRBJ1-5	.	.	TRBV28	CASSPYAFQPQHF	TGTGCCAGCAGTCCCTATGCCTTTCAGCCCCAGCATTTT
TRBJ2-7	.	.	TRBV7-9	CASSKRVASANPYEQYF	TGTGCCAGCAGCAAACGGGTGGCCTCGGCGAATCCCTACGAGCAGTACTTC
TRBJ2-1	.	.	TRBV9	CASSVGPNGYYNEQFF	TGTGCCAGCAGCGTAGGGCCCAACGGCTACTACAATGAGCAGTTCTTC
TRBJ1-1	.	.	TRBV18	CASSPRENTEAFF	TGTGCCAGCTCACCGAGGGAAAACACTGAAGCTTTCTTT
TRBJ2-2	TRBD2	.	TRBV7-2	CASTIAGGITGELFF	TGTGCCAGCACCATAGCGGGAGGCATCACCGGGGAGCTGTTTTTT
TRBJ2-1	TRBD1	.	TRBV27	CASSLFRGSGEQFF	TGTGCCAGCAGTTTATTCAGGGGGTCCGGTGAGCAGTTCTTC
TRBJ2-7	.	.	TRBV6-1	CATDWGSPYEQYF	TGTGCCACCGACTGGGGGTCCCCCTACGAGCAGTACTTC
TRBJ2-7	.	.	TRBV4-2	CASSQSDLTYEQYF	TGTGCCAGCAGCCAGTCGGACTTAACCTACGAGCAGTACTTC
TRBJ2-4	TRBD2	.	TRBV27	CASRFSGRNIQYF	TGTGCCAGCAGATTCAGCGGGAGGAACATTCAGTACTTC
TRBJ1-4	.	.	TRBV4-2	CASSPLGGEDEKLFF	TGTGCCAGCAGCCCCTTAGGGGGAGAGGATGAAAAACTGTTTTTT
TRBJ1-1	.	.	TRBV19	CASSISVGNTEAFF	TGTGCCAGTAGTATTTCAGTGGGAAACACTGAAGCTTTCTTT
TRBJ1-2	.	.	TRBV28	CASSSGLYGYTF	TGTGCCAGCAGTTCGGGGCTCTATGGCTACACCTTC
TRBJ2-7	.	.	TRBV5-1	CASSLAVAATPYEQYF	TGCGCCAGCAGCTTAGCGGTTGCAGCGACACCCTACGAGCAGTACTTC
TRBJ2-7	.	.	TRBV25-1	CASNRGGTHHEQYF	TGTGCCAGCAACAGGGGAGGCACGCATCACGAGCAGTACTTC
TRBJ2-1	.	once	TRBV11-2	CASRTGGSYNEQFF	TGTGCCAGCAGGACCGGAGGCTCCTACAATGAGCAGTTCTTC
TRBJ1-2	TRBD1	once	TRBV7-2	CASSLVEGAGGYTF	TGTGCCAGCAGCTTAGTGGAGGGGGCCGGCGGCTACACCTTC
TRBJ2-7	.	.	TRBV5-8	CASSPPYEQYF	TGTGCCAGCAGCCCACCCTACGAGCAGTACTTC
TRBJ1-6	.	.	TRBV9	CASSVLGSPLHF	TGTGCCAGCAGCGTACTGGGGTCACCCCTCCACTTT
TRBJ2-5	TRBD2	.	TRBV29-1	CSVTRGGGPETQYF	TGCAGCGTCACCCGCGGGGGGGGGCCAGAGACCCAGTACTTC
TRBJ1-1	.	few	TRBV2	CASREDTLNTEAFF	TGTGCCAGCAGGGAAGACACTTTGAACACTGAAGCTTTCTTT